This T cell receptor beta chain appears in the sequencing data of a study of blood T cell repertoires in COVID-19. Study summary: Material from acute and convalescent COVID-19 was sourced from the United States, Italy and Spain. PBMCs, B-cell-depleted T cells, or T cells were the source of the cDNA or gDNA that made up the material.

In the authors' methods: Amplification of reference gene primers was used by the study to estimate nucleated cell counts. Generated by immunoSEQ multiplex PCR, the TCRdb table keeps only in-frame clones and is missing some. The V and J calls and clone size are taken from that table; D and trimming were inferred from the DNA. The sample lists roughly 100,000 clones, around 87% seen once, with 5.2% in the top ten. The germline V and J ends were trimmed by 5 bases and 2 bases, with 3 bases remaining between them. Germline V gene lookup returns CDR1 SGHTA and CDR2 FQGTGA. The CDR3 runs to 12 residues. Sequencing was carried out using peripheral blood. The TCR was taken from a woman aged 50 to 60 with COVID-19, enrolled during active disease. This chain joins TRBV7-3 and TRBJ2-2; D not resolved. DNA of the CDR3: TGTGCCAGCAGCCTCAACACCGGGGAGCTGTTTTTT. Translating it yields CASSLNTGELFF.